Below are 6 T cell receptor beta chains sequenced from a single sample in a study of patients with pleural tuberculosis. TCRdb reanalysed the reads using MiXCR and keeps one entry per CDR3 protein. The repertoire holds around 49,000 distinct CDR3 sequences, with less than 9.5% as singletons. These receptors were obtained from a human donor with pleural tuberculosis.

This clonotype turned up a few times. V usage is TRBV30 and J usage is TRBJ1-3; D is unresolved. Trimming stripped 7 bases from V and 0 bases from J, with 16 bases between. The V gene's germline CDR1 is GTSNPN and CDR2 SVGIG (reference sequence). The CDR3 loop spans 15 amino acids. CDR3 in amino acids: CASIAGDSSGNTIYF. CDR3 sequence (DNA): TGTGCCTCCATCGCCGGGGATAGCTCTGGAAACACCATATATTTT.

This clonotype was detected many times. The chain couples TRBV6-1 to TRBJ2-3; 7 bases are a match to TRBD1. The germline CDR1 and CDR2 sequences are MNHNS and SASEGT. The J segment lost 2 bases and the V segment lost 2 bases, leaving 4 bases of the junction unmatched. The CDR3 has 15 residues. This CDR3 reads CASSEWGQPTDTQYF. Written as DNA, the CDR3 is TGTGCCAGCAGTGAATGGGGACAGCCCACAGATACGCAGTATTTT.

This clonotype has ten or more counts. This sequence joins TRBV2 and TRBJ2-7; D gene unclear. Germline V lookup: CDR1 SNHLY, CDR2 FYNNEI. V was shortened by 5 bases and J by 3 bases, with 5 bases between the two germline ends. CDR3 length equals 11 residues. In DNA form, the CDR3 reads TGTGCCAGCAGTCGTAACTACGAGCAGTACTTC. Translated, it gives CASSRNYEQYF.

This clonotype was found many times. CDR3: CSAVQQGNEQFF. CDR3 DNA: TGCAGTGCTGTTCAACAGGGTAATGAGCAGTTCTTC. J is TRBJ2-1 and V is TRBV20-1; TRBD1 is a possible D gene (6 bases). CDR3 length: 12 amino acids. Trimming stripped 5 bases from V and 7 bases from J, with 12 bases between. Germline-derived CDR1 and CDR2 are DFQATT and SNEGSKA (reference sequence).

This clonotype was counted many times. CDR3 in amino acids: CATSGNSGRGSEQFF. Written as DNA, the CDR3 is TGTGCCACCAGCGGAAATAGCGGGAGAGGTAGTGAGCAGTTCTTC. The V and J genes are TRBV15 and TRBJ2-1, with 9 bases fitting TRBD2. V was clipped by 5 bases and J by 9 bases; unmatched bases: 11. This CDR3 region has 15 residues. Germline CDR1 reads LNHNV; CDR2 reads YYDKDF (reference sequence).

In its sample, this clonotype was seen many times. The chain joins TRBV6-1 to TRBJ2-3, with D maybe TRBD1 (5 bases). Germline loops: CDR1 MNHNS, CDR2 SASEGT. The CDR3 is 15 amino acids. The ends were cut back, 2 bases at V and 2 bases at J, with 11 bases in the middle. The CDR3 nucleotides read TGTGCCAGCAGTGAATACCCAGGGTACACAGATACGCAGTATTTT. It is translated as CASSEYPGYTDTQYF.